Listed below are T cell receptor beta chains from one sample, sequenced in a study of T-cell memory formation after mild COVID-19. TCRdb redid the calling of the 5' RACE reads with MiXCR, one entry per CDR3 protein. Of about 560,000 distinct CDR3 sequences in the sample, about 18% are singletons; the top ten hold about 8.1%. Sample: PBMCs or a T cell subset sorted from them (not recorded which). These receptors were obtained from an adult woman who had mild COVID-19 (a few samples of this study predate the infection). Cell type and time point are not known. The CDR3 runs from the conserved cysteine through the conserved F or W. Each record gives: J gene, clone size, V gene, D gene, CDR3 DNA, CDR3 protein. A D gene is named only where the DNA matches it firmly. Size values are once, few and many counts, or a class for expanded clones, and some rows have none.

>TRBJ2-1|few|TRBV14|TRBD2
TGTGCCAGCAGCCCGGGACTAGCGGGGCCTAGGTCCTACAATGAGCAGTTCTTC
CASSPGLAGPRSYNEQFF
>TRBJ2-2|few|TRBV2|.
TGTGCCAGCAGTGAACAGGCTACGAACACCGGGGAGCTGTTTTTT
CASSEQATNTGELFF
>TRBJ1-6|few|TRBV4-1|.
TGCGCCAGCAGCCCCTGGGCCATGGATTCACCCCTCCACTTT
CASSPWAMDSPLHF
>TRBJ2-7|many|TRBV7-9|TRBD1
TGTGCCAGCAGCCCCCGGGACAGACCCTCCTACGAGCAGTACTTC
CASSPRDRPSYEQYF
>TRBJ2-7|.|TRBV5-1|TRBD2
TGCGCCAGCAGCTTGGCCAGTGCTAGCGGGACCTACGAGCAGTACTTC
CASSLASASGTYEQYF
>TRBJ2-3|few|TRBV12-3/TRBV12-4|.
TGTGCCAGCAGTTTAGGTGGCGGGAACCTTATCACAGATACGCAGTATTTT
CASSLGGGNLITDTQYF
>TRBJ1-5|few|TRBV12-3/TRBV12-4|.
TGTGCCAGCAGTTCTCCTGCAGGGCTTGGAGAACAGCCCCAGCATTTT
CASSSPAGLGEQPQHF
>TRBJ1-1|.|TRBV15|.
TGTGCCACCAGCATACCTAAACGGGACACTGAAGCTTTCTTT
CATSIPKRDTEAFF
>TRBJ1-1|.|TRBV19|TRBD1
TGTGCCAGTACCCGGGACAGGGGCTTGACTGAAGCTTTCTTT
CASTRDRGLTEAFF
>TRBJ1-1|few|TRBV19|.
TGTGCCAGTACGCTGGGCACTGAAGCTTTCTTT
CASTLGTEAFF
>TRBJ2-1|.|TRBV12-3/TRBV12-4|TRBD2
TGTGCCAGCACCGGGACTAGCGTATACAATGAGCAGTTCTTC
CASTGTSVYNEQFF
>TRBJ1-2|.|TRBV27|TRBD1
TGTGCCAGCAGTTTATCCGCCGGGACAGGGGACATAGGAGGCTACACCTTC
CASSLSAGTGDIGGYTF
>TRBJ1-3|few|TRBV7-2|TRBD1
TGTGCCAGCAGATTACAGGGGTCAAACTCTGGAAACACCATATATTTT
CASRLQGSNSGNTIYF
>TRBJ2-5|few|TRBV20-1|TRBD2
TGCAGTGCTACGGATAGCGGGGACCAAGAGACCCAGTACTTC
CSATDSGDQETQYF
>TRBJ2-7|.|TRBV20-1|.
TGCAGTGCCCGATCCAGGGTACGCTCCTACGAGCAGTACTTC
CSARSRVRSYEQYF
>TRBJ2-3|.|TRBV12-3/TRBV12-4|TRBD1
TGTGCCAGCAGATGGACAGGGGGCACAGATACGCAGTATTTT
CASRWTGGTDTQYF
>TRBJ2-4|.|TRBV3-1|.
TGTGCCAGCAGCCCTTGGAGGGAAGCCAAAAACATTCAGTACTTC
CASSPWREAKNIQYF
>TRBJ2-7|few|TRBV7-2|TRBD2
TGTGCCAGCAGCTTAGAGGGGACTAGCGGGAGGCTCGAGCAGTACTTC
CASSLEGTSGRLEQYF
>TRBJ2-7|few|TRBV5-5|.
TGTGCCAGCAGCCACGGACTTATCGACTACGAGCAGTACTTC
CASSHGLIDYEQYF
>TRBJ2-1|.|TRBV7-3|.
TGTGCCAGCAGCTCCCGGGGTTGGAACAATGAGCAGTTCTTC
CASSSRGWNNEQFF
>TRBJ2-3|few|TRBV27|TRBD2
TGTGCCAGCAGTGTGGCGGGGGAGGTTCTAGGGCAGTATTTT
CASSVAGEVLGQYF
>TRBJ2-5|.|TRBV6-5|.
TGTGCCAGCACAGGGATAGGGCGGGAGACCCAGTACTTC
CASTGIGRETQYF
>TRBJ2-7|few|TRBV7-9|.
TGTGCCAGCAGCCCCCCCGGGGGAAGGAGGTACGAGCAGTACTTC
CASSPPGGRRYEQYF
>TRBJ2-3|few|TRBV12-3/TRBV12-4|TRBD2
TGTGCCAGCACTCTCGGACTAGCGGGGGGCACAGATACGCAGTATTTT
CASTLGLAGGTDTQYF
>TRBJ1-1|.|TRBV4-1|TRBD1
TGCGCCAGCAGCCTTTGGGACAGGGTTAGCGAAGCTTTCTTT
CASSLWDRVSEAFF
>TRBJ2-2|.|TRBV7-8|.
TGTGCCAGCAGCCATGCCGAACGGACCGGGGAGCTGTTTTTT
CASSHAERTGELFF
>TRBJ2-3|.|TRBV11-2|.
TGTGCCAGCAGCCCAGGGGGGCGACTCACAGATACGCAGTATTTT
CASSPGGRLTDTQYF
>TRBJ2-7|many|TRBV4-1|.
TGCGCCAGCAGCCAAATGTGGGGCAACGACTTCTCCTACGAGCAGTACTTC
CASSQMWGNDFSYEQYF